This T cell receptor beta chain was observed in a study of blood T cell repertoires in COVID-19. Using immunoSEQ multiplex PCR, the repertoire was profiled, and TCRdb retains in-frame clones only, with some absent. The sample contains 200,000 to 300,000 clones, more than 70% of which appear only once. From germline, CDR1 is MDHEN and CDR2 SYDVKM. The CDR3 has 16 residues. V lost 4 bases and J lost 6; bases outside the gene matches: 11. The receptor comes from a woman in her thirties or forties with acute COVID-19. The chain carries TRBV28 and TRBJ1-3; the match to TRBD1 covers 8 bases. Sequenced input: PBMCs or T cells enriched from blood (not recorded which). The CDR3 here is CASSSMGQVKENTIYF. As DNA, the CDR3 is TGTGCCAGCAGTTCAATGGGACAGGTTAAAGAAAACACCATATATTTT.